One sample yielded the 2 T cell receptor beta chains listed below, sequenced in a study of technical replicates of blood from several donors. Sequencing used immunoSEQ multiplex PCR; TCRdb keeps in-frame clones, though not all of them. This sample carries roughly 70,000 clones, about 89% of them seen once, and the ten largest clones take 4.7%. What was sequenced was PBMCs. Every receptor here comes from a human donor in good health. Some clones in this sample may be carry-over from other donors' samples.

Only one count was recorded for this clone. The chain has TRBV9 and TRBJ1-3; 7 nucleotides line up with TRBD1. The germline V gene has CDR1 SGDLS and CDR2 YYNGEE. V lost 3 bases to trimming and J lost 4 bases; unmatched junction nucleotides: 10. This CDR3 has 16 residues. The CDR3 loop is CASSGDSGGTGNTIYF. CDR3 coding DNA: TGTGCCAGCAGCGGGGACAGTGGGGGTACCGGAAACACCATATATTTT.

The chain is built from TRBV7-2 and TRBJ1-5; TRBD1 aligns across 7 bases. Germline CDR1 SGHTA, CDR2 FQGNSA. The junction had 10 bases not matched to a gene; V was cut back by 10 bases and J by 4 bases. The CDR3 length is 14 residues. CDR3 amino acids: CATGRGQGNQPQHF. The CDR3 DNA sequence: TGTGCCACCGGGAGGGGGCAGGGTAATCAGCCCCAGCATTTT.